Here is one T cell receptor (beta chain) with its context. No antigen is known for it. Making the TCR beta libraries involved quantitative 5'-RACE with molecular barcodes. One entry per CDR3 protein results from TCRdb running MiXCR on the 5' RACE reads. This repertoire shows about 450,000 distinct CDR3 sequences, 20% to 30% found once; its top ten account for about 0.9%. After removal of 4 bases from V and 6 bases from J, the junction contained 3 bases not matched to a gene. This CDR3 has 14 residues. This record belongs to a study of CD8 T cells in ankylosing spondylitis. General study points: A motif in TCR beta, a set of roughly eight highly homologous variants, appeared characteristic of ankylosing spondylitis blood. Significant enrichment of disease-linked clones was reported in matched ankylosing spondylitis synovial fluid. CD8+ by phenotype, disease-linked clones were relatively rare in peripheral blood. A number of the motif variants had already been described in reactive arthritis synovial fluid and blood.

Material: blood, either unsorted or a sorted T cell fraction (not recorded which). The chain uses TRBV12-3 or TRBV12-4 and TRBJ2-1; TRBD2 agrees at 10 bases. This clonotype was sampled from a male donor with ankylosing spondylitis. In nucleotides, the CDR3 is TGTGCCAGCAGTTATAGCGGGAGGCTCAATGAGCAGTTCTTC. Amino acid sequence: CASSYSGRLNEQFF.